This TCR beta chain was profiled in a study of blood T cell repertoires in COVID-19. Trimming took off 5 bases at V and 6 bases at J, with 16 bases between the two ends. The CDR3 length is 15 residues. CDR1 is SEHNR, CDR2 FQNEAQ, per germline (reference sequence). Repertoires were generated with immunoSEQ multiplex PCR, while TCRdb's copy carries only in-frame clones and drops some. The sample includes over 150,000 clones, approximately 85% of them seen just once. The sequencing input was peripheral blood. The source of this sequence is an elderly man with COVID-19, enrolled during active disease. The rearrangement links TRBV7-9 to TRBJ2-2, with a weak D call TRBD2 (6 bases). The CDR3 DNA is TGTGCCAGCAGCGCGGGACTCACCGGCCCCGGGGAGCTGTTTTTT. It specifies CASSAGLTGPGELFF. The entire variable domain, with the rest obtained from reference TRBV7-9 and TRBJ2-2, is as follows: DTGVSQNPRHKITKRGQNVTFRCDPISEHNRLYWYRQTLGQGPEFLTYFQNEAQLEKSRLLSDRFSAERPKGSFSTLEIQRTEQGDSAMYLCASSAGLTGPGELFFGEGSRLTVL.